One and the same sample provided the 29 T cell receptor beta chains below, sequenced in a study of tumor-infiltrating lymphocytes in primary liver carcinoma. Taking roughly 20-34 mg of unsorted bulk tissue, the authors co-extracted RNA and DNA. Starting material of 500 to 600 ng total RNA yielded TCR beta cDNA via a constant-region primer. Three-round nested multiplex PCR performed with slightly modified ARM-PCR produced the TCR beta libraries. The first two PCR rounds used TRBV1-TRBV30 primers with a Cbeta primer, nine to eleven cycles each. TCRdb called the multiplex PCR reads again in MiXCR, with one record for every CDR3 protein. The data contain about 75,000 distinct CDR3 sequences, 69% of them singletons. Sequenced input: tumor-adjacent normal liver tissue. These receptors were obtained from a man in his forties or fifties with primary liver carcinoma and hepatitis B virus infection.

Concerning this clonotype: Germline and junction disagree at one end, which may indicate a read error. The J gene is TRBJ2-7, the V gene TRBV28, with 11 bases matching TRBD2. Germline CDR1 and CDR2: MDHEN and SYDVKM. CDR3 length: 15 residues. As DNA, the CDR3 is TGTGCCAGCAGTACAGTAGCGGGAGGGACCTACGGGCAGTACTTC. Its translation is CASSTVAGGTYGQYF.

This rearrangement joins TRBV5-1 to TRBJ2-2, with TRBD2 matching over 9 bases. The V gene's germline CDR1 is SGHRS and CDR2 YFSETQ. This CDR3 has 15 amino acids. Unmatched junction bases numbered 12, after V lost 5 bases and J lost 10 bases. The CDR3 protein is CASSGTSSNTVELFF. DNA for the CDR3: TGCGCCAGCAGTGGGACTAGCAGCAACACTGTGGAGCTGTTTTTT.

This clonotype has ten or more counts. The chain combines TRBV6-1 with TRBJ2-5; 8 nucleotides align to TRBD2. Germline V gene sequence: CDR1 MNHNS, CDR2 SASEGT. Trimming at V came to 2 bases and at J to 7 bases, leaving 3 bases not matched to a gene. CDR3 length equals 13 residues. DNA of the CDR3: TGTGCCAGCAGTGAAAGAACTAGCGGGACCCAGTACTTC. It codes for CASSERTSGTQYF.

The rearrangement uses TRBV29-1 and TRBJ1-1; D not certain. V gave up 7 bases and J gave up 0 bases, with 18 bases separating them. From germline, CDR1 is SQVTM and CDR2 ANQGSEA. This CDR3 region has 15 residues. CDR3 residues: CSGKEGWRMNTEAFF. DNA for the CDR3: TGCAGCGGCAAGGAGGGATGGAGAATGAACACTGAAGCTTTCTTT.

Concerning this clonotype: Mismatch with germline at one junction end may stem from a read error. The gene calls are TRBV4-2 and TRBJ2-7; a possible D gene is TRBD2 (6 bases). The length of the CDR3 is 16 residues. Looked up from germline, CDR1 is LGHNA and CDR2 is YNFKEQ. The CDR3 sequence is CASSQAASEVSYEQHF. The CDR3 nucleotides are TGTGCCAGCAGCCAGGCGGCTAGCGAGGTTTCCTACGAGCAGCACTTC.

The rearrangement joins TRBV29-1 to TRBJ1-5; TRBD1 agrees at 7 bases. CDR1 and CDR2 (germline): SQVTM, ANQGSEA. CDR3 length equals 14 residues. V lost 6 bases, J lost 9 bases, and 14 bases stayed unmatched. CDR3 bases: TGCAGCGTAGCGACAGGGAGTAAAAGTCTGCCCCAGCATTTT. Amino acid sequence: CSVATGSKSLPQHF.

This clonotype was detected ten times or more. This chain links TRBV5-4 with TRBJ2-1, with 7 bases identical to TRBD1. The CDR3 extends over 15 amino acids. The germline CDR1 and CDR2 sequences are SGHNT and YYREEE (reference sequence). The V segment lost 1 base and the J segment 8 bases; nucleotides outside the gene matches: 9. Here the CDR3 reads CASSLLGQSLDEQFF. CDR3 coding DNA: TGTGCCAGCAGCTTGTTGGGACAGTCTCTCGATGAGCAGTTCTTC. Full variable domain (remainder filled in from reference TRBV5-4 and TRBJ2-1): ETGVTQSPTHLIKTRGQQVTLRCSSQSGHNTVSWYQQALGQGPQFIFQYYREEENGRGNFPPRFSGLQFPNYSSELNVNALELDDSALYLCASSLLGQSLDEQFFGPGTRLTVL.

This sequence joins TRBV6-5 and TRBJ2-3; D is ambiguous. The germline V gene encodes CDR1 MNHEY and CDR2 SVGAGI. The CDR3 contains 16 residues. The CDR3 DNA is TGTACCAACAGTTACTCCTACCGGCTTAACACAGATACGCAGTATTTT. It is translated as CTNSYSYRLNTDTQYF.

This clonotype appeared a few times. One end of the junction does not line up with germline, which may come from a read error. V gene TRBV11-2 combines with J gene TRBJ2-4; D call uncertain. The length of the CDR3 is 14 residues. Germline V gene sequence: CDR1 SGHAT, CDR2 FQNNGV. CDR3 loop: CASSSRLAKNIHYF. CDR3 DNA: TGTGCCAGCAGTTCCCGACTGGCCAAAAACATTCATTACTTC.

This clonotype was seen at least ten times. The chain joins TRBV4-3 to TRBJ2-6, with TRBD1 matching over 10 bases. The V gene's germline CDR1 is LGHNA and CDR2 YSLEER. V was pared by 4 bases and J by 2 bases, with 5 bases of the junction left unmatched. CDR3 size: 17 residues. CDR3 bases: TGCGCCAGCAGCCCGACAGGGGGCGGGACTGGGGCCAACGTCCTGACTTTC. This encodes CASSPTGGGTGANVLTF.

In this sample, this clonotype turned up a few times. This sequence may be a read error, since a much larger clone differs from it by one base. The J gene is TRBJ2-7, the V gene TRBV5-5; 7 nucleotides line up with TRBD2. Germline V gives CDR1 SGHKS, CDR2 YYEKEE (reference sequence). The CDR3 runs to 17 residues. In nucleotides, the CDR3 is TGTGCCAACAGCATCCGACTAGCTGATGTGCCCTCCTACGAGCAGTACTTC. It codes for CANSIRLADVPSYEQYF.

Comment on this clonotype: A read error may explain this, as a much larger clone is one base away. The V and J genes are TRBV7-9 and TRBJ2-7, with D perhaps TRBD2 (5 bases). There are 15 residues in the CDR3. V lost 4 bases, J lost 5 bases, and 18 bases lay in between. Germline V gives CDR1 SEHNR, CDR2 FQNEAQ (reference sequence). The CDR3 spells CASSSRLDSLDEQYF. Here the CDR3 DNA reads TGTGCCAGCAGCTCGAGACTGGACTCCCTCGACGAGCAGTACTTC.

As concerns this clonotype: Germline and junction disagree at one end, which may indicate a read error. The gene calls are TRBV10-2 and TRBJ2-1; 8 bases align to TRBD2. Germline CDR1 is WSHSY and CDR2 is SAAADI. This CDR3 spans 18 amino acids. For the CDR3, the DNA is TGCGCCAACAGTGTCCCCTACGGGGGGGGAGGATCCTACAATGAGCAGTTCTTC. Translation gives CANSVPYGGGGSYNEQFF.

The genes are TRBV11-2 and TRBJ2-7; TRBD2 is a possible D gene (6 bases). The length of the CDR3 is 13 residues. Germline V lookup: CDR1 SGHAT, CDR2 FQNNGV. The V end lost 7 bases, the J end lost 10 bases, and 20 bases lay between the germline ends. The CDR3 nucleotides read TGTGCCAGCAACTTCGGAGAGGCTAGCGACCAGTACTTC. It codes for CASNFGEASDQYF.

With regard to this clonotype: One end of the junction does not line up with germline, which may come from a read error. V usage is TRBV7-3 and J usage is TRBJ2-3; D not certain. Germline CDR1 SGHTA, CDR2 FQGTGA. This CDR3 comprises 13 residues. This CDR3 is CASSPVGPDTQHF. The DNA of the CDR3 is TGTGCCAGCAGCCCGGTCGGCCCAGATACGCAACATTTT.

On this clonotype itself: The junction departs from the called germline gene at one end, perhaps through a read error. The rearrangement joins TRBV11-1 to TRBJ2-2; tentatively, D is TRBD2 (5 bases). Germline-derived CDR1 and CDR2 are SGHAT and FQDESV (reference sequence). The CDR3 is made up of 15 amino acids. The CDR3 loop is CTSSLDGPYTGELLF. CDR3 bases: TGTACCAGCAGCTTAGACGGTCCGTACACCGGGGAGCTGCTTTTT. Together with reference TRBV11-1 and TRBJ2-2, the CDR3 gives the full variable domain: EAEVAQSPRYKITEKSQAVAFWCDPISGHATLYWYRQILGQGPELLVQFQDESVVDDSQLPKDRFSAERLKGVDSTLKIQPAELGDSAMYLCTSSLDGPYTGELLFGEGSRLTVL.

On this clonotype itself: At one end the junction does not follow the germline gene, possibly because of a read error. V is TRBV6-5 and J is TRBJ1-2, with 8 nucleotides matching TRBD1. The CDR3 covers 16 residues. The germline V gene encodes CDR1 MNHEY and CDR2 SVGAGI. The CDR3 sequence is CVSSYGQGALGYGYTF. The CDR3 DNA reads TGTGTCAGCAGTTACGGGCAGGGGGCACTTGGCTATGGCTACACCTTC.

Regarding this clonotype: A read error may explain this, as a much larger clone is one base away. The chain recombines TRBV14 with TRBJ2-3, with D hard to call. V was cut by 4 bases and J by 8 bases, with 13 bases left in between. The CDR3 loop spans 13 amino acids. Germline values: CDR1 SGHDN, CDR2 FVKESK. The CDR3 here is CASSLRSSGTQYF. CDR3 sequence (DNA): TGTGCCAGCAGCCTCAGGAGTTCAGGTACGCAGTATTTT. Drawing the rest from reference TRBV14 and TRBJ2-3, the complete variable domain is EAGVTQFPSHSVIEKGQTVTLRCDPISGHDNLYWYRRVMGKEIKFLLHFVKESKQDESGMPNNRFLAERTGGTYSTLKVQPAELEDSGVYFCASSLRSSGTQYFGPGTRLTVL.

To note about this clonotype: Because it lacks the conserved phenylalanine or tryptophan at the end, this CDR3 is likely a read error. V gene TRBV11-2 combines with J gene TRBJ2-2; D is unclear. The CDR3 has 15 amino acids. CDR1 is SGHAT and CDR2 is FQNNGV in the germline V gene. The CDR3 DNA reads TGTGTCAGCAGCTTACTTGGAACGAACACCGGGGAGCTGTTTTAT. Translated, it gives CVSSLLGTNTGELFY.

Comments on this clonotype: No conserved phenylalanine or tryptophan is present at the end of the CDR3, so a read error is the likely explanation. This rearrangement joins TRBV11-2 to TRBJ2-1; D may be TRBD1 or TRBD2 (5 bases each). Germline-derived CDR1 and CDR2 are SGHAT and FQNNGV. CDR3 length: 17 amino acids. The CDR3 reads CASSRTGTQSSYNEQFI. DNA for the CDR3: TGTGCTAGCAGTAGGACCGGGACGCAGAGCTCCTACAATGAGCAGTTCATC.

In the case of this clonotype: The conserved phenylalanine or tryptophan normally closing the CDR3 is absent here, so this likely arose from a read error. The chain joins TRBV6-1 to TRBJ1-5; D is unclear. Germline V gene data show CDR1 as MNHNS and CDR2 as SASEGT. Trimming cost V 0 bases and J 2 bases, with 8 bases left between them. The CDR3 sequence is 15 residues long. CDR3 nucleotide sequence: TGTGCCAGCAGTGAAGCATGGCAGCGCAATCAGCCCCAGCATCCT. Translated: CASSEAWQRNQPQHP.

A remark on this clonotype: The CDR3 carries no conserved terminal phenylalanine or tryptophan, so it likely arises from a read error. CDR3 protein: CGSSLVATGGYTL. The CDR3 DNA reads as TGTGGCAGCAGCTTGGTTGCGACAGGAGGCTACACCTTA. The rearrangement links TRBV5-6 to TRBJ1-2; a weak D match, TRBD1 (6 bases). Germline lookup yields CDR1 SGHDT and CDR2 YYEEEE. The CDR3 consists of 13 residues.

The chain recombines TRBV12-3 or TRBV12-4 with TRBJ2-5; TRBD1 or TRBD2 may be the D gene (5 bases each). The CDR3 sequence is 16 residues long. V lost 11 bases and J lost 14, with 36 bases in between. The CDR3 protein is CAQQHPGTEPSETHYF. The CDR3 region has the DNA TGTGCCCAGCAGCATCCAGGGACCGAGCCTTCAGAGACACACTACTTC.

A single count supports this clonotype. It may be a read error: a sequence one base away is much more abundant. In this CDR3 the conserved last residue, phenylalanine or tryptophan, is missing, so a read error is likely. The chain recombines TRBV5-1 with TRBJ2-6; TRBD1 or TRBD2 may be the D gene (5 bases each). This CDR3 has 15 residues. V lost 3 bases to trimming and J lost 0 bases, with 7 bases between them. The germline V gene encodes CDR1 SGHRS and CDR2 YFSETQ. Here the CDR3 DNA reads TGCGCCAGCAGCTCCGGGGCCTCTGGGGCCAACGTCCTGACTCTC. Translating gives CASSSGASGANVLTL.

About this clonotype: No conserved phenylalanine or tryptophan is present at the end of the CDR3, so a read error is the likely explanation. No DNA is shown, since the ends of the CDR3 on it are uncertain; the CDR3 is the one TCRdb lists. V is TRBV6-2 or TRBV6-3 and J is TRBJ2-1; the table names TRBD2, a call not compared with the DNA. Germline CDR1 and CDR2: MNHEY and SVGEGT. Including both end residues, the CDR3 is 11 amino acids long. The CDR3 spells CASGYRASLFL.

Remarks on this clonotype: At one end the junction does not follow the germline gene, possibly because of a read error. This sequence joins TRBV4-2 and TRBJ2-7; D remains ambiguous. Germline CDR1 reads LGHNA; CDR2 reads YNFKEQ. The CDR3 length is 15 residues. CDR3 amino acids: CASSRQWRSSYEQYF. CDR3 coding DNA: TGTGCCAGCAGCCGTCAATGGCGGAGCTCCTACGAACAGTACTTC.

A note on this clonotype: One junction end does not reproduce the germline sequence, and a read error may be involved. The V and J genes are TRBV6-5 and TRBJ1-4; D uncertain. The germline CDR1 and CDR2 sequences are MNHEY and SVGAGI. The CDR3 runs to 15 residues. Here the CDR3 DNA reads TGTGCCAGTAGTTACCGGTCGCGAACTAATGGAAAACTGTTTTTT. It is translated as CASSYRSRTNGKLFF.

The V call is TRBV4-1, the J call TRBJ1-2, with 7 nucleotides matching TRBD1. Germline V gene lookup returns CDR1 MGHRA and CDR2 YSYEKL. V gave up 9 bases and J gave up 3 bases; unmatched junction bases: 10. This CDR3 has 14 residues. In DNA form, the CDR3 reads TGCGCCAGTAGTGTGACAGGGAAAGACTATGGCTACACCTTC. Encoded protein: CASSVTGKDYGYTF.

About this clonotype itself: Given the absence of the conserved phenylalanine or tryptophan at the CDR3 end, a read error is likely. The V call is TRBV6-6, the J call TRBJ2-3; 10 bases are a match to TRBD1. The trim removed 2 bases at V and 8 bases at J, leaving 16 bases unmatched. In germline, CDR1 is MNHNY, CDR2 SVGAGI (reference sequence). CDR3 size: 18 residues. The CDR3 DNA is TGTGCCAGCAGTTACCGGGGCGGGACAGGGGAGGAGGCAGGTACGCAGTATCTT. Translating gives CASSYRGGTGEEAGTQYL.